The rows below give T cell receptor beta chains drawn from one sample of a study of molecular identifiers for immune sequencing clone quantification. TCRdb reprocessed the PCR reads with MiXCR, giving one entry per CDR3 protein. The sample has about 640,000 distinct CDR3 sequences, nearly 20% seen once; the top ten hold roughly 0.85%. The sample taken for sequencing was naive CD8+ T cells from blood, with Jurkat cell RNA spiked in. Every receptor here comes from a human donor in good health. Some libraries in this study had Jurkat cell RNA spiked in. Each CDR3 is given with its conserved first and last residue. The order of the fields is clone size, V gene, D gene, J gene, CDR3 protein, CDR3 DNA. The D gene is left open where the match is weak. Part of the rows lack a size; the others show once, few, many or a class for expanded clones.

clone_size: .; v_call: TRBV6-5; d_call: .; j_call: TRBJ2-7; cdr3_aa: CASSPLGGARSPYEQYF; cdr3_nt: TGTGCCAGCAGCCCCTTGGGGGGGGCGAGAAGCCCCTACGAGCAGTACTTC
clone_size: many; v_call: TRBV7-7; d_call: TRBD1; j_call: TRBJ2-3; cdr3_aa: CASSPNDRGADTQYF; cdr3_nt: TGTGCCAGCAGCCCGAACGACAGGGGAGCAGATACGCAGTATTTT
clone_size: many; v_call: TRBV28; d_call: .; j_call: TRBJ2-7; cdr3_aa: CAVWGPYEQYF; cdr3_nt: TGTGCCGTTTGGGGACCCTACGAGCAGTACTTC
clone_size: few; v_call: TRBV9; d_call: TRBD1; j_call: TRBJ2-7; cdr3_aa: CASSHGQVSYEQYF; cdr3_nt: TGTGCCAGCAGCCACGGACAGGTTTCCTACGAGCAGTACTTC
clone_size: many; v_call: TRBV20-1; d_call: .; j_call: TRBJ2-1; cdr3_aa: CSARVVNEQFF; cdr3_nt: TGCAGTGCTAGAGTAGTGAATGAGCAGTTCTTC
clone_size: many; v_call: TRBV11-2; d_call: TRBD1; j_call: TRBJ1-1; cdr3_aa: CASSPWADRGRTEAFF; cdr3_nt: TGTGCCAGCAGCCCATGGGCCGACAGGGGGAGGACTGAAGCTTTCTTT
clone_size: .; v_call: TRBV2; d_call: TRBD2; j_call: TRBJ2-3; cdr3_aa: CASRGLAGGDTQYF; cdr3_nt: TGTGCCAGCAGGGGACTAGCGGGGGGTGATACGCAGTATTTT
clone_size: many; v_call: TRBV4-3; d_call: .; j_call: TRBJ2-3; cdr3_aa: CASSQAEGSTDTQYF; cdr3_nt: TGCGCCAGCAGCCAAGCCGAGGGAAGCACAGATACGCAGTATTTT
clone_size: many; v_call: TRBV5-5; d_call: .; j_call: TRBJ2-1; cdr3_aa: CASSLGPNEQFF; cdr3_nt: TGTGCCAGCAGCCTGGGACCCAATGAGCAGTTCTTC
clone_size: .; v_call: TRBV5-8; d_call: TRBD1; j_call: TRBJ1-1; cdr3_aa: CASSLAWTGDTEAFF; cdr3_nt: TGTGCCAGCAGCTTGGCCTGGACAGGGGACACTGAAGCTTTCTTT
clone_size: few; v_call: TRBV20-1; d_call: .; j_call: TRBJ2-5; cdr3_aa: CSASEGQGRETQYF; cdr3_nt: TGCAGTGCTAGTGAGGGTCAGGGCAGAGAGACCCAGTACTTC
clone_size: few; v_call: TRBV19; d_call: .; j_call: TRBJ2-3; cdr3_aa: CASSRPQTFSFTDTQYF; cdr3_nt: TGTGCCAGTAGTCGCCCACAGACGTTCTCGTTCACAGATACGCAGTATTTT
clone_size: many; v_call: TRBV27; d_call: .; j_call: TRBJ1-1; cdr3_aa: CASSLSMLNTEAFF; cdr3_nt: TGTGCCAGCAGTTTATCGATGTTGAACACTGAAGCTTTCTTT
clone_size: many; v_call: TRBV19; d_call: .; j_call: TRBJ2-3; cdr3_aa: CASRYGRTDTQYF; cdr3_nt: TGTGCCAGTAGGTACGGCCGAACAGATACGCAGTATTTT
clone_size: .; v_call: TRBV2; d_call: TRBD1; j_call: TRBJ2-7; cdr3_aa: CASSEGDSLSYEQYF; cdr3_nt: TGTGCCAGCAGTGAAGGGGACAGTCTATCCTACGAGCAGTACTTC
clone_size: few; v_call: TRBV7-9; d_call: TRBD1; j_call: TRBJ1-2; cdr3_aa: CASSKDIWTGGFGYTF; cdr3_nt: TGTGCCAGCAGCAAAGACATCTGGACAGGGGGCTTTGGCTACACCTTC
clone_size: .; v_call: TRBV9; d_call: .; j_call: TRBJ2-7; cdr3_aa: CASSATETTMEQYF; cdr3_nt: TGTGCCAGCAGCGCGACAGAGACTACGATGGAGCAGTACTTC
clone_size: .; v_call: TRBV6-2/TRBV6-3; d_call: .; j_call: TRBJ2-7; cdr3_aa: CASSYSAEGHEQYF; cdr3_nt: TGTGCCAGCAGTTATTCGGCGGAGGGGCACGAGCAGTACTTC
clone_size: many; v_call: TRBV12-3/TRBV12-4; d_call: .; j_call: TRBJ2-7; cdr3_aa: CASSQNPSYEQYF; cdr3_nt: TGTGCCAGCAGTCAAAATCCCTCCTACGAGCAGTACTTC
clone_size: many; v_call: TRBV5-6; d_call: TRBD2; j_call: TRBJ2-1; cdr3_aa: CASSLTSGPYNEQFF; cdr3_nt: TGTGCCAGCAGCCTGACTAGCGGCCCGTACAATGAGCAGTTCTTC
clone_size: many; v_call: TRBV27; d_call: .; j_call: TRBJ1-5; cdr3_aa: CASSLLFGGNQPQHF; cdr3_nt: TGTGCCAGCAGTTTATTATTCGGGGGAAATCAGCCCCAGCATTTT
clone_size: many; v_call: TRBV7-2; d_call: .; j_call: TRBJ2-4; cdr3_aa: CASRPQGTKNIQYF; cdr3_nt: TGTGCCAGCAGGCCTCAGGGTACCAAAAACATTCAGTACTTC
clone_size: .; v_call: TRBV29-1; d_call: .; j_call: TRBJ2-2; cdr3_aa: CSVPGGAGTGELFF; cdr3_nt: TGCAGCGTGCCTGGGGGGGCGGGAACCGGGGAGCTGTTTTTT
clone_size: few; v_call: TRBV12-3/TRBV12-4; d_call: .; j_call: TRBJ2-7; cdr3_aa: CASSLGIGPPYEQYF; cdr3_nt: TGTGCCAGCAGTTTAGGGATCGGCCCACCCTACGAGCAGTACTTC
clone_size: many; v_call: TRBV11-3; d_call: TRBD1; j_call: TRBJ2-3; cdr3_aa: CASSPTGADTQYF; cdr3_nt: TGTGCCAGCAGTCCCACAGGGGCAGATACGCAGTATTTT
clone_size: .; v_call: TRBV27; d_call: TRBD1; j_call: TRBJ2-7; cdr3_aa: CASSFRTGGYAQYF; cdr3_nt: TGTGCCAGCAGTTTCCGGACAGGGGGCTACGCGCAGTACTTC
clone_size: few; v_call: TRBV7-9; d_call: TRBD1; j_call: TRBJ1-1; cdr3_aa: CASSHGTGLNTEAFF; cdr3_nt: TGTGCCAGCAGCCATGGGACAGGACTGAACACTGAAGCTTTCTTT
clone_size: few; v_call: TRBV4-3; d_call: .; j_call: TRBJ1-1; cdr3_aa: CASSQVRQNTEASF; cdr3_nt: TGCGCCAGCAGCCAAGTTCGCCAGAACACTGAAGCTTCCTTT
clone_size: .; v_call: TRBV3-1; d_call: .; j_call: TRBJ2-1; cdr3_aa: CTSSQDIAAYNEQFF; cdr3_nt: TGTACCAGCAGCCAAGATATAGCCGCATACAATGAGCAGTTCTTC
clone_size: .; v_call: TRBV7-9; d_call: .; j_call: TRBJ2-7; cdr3_aa: CASSSQQGVEQYF; cdr3_nt: TGTGCCAGCAGCTCCCAACAGGGTGTCGAGCAGTACTTC
clone_size: many; v_call: TRBV12-3/TRBV12-4; d_call: .; j_call: TRBJ2-2; cdr3_aa: CASSPIAVPNTGELFF; cdr3_nt: TGTGCCAGCAGCCCCATAGCGGTTCCCAACACCGGGGAGCTGTTTTTT
clone_size: many; v_call: TRBV28; d_call: .; j_call: TRBJ2-7; cdr3_aa: CASSTYEQYF; cdr3_nt: TGTGCCAGCAGCACCTACGAGCAGTACTTC
clone_size: few; v_call: TRBV12-3/TRBV12-4; d_call: .; j_call: TRBJ2-5; cdr3_aa: CASSLGVVGVGGQETQYF; cdr3_nt: TGTGCCAGCAGTTTAGGTGTAGTAGGCGTGGGGGGACAAGAGACCCAGTACTTC
clone_size: few; v_call: TRBV3-1; d_call: TRBD1; j_call: TRBJ1-6; cdr3_aa: CASSSGQGAREPNSPLHF; cdr3_nt: TGTGCCAGCAGCTCGGGACAGGGGGCGCGGGAGCCCAATTCACCCCTCCACTTT
clone_size: many; v_call: TRBV5-6; d_call: .; j_call: TRBJ2-7; cdr3_aa: CASSLYNDEQYF; cdr3_nt: TGTGCCAGCAGCTTGTACAATGACGAGCAGTACTTC
clone_size: .; v_call: TRBV19; d_call: .; j_call: TRBJ2-7; cdr3_aa: CASSIFFSESSHEQYF; cdr3_nt: TGTGCCAGTAGTATTTTTTTTAGCGAGAGCTCCCACGAGCAGTACTTC
clone_size: many; v_call: TRBV12-3/TRBV12-4; d_call: .; j_call: TRBJ1-5; cdr3_aa: CASNTGRNQPQHF; cdr3_nt: TGTGCCAGCAACACCGGCCGTAATCAGCCCCAGCATTTT
clone_size: .; v_call: TRBV4-3; d_call: .; j_call: TRBJ1-1; cdr3_aa: CASSQGQMNTEASF; cdr3_nt: TGCGCCAGCAGCCAAGGACAAATGAACACTGAAGCTTCCTTT
clone_size: many; v_call: TRBV10-3; d_call: TRBD1; j_call: TRBJ2-5; cdr3_aa: CAINGQGAEETQYF; cdr3_nt: TGTGCCATCAACGGACAGGGGGCGGAGGAGACCCAGTACTTC
clone_size: many; v_call: TRBV4-3; d_call: .; j_call: TRBJ1-6; cdr3_aa: CASSQDPKSPLHF; cdr3_nt: TGCGCCAGCAGCCAAGACCCTAAGTCACCCCTCCACTTT
clone_size: many; v_call: TRBV7-9; d_call: .; j_call: TRBJ2-6; cdr3_aa: CASSYRLAGGANVLTF; cdr3_nt: TGTGCCAGCAGCTACAGGTTGGCGGGGGGGGCCAACGTCCTGACTTTC
clone_size: many; v_call: TRBV28; d_call: .; j_call: TRBJ2-2; cdr3_aa: CASSFHLNTGELFF; cdr3_nt: TGTGCCAGCAGTTTTCACTTGAACACCGGGGAGCTGTTTTTT
clone_size: many; v_call: TRBV28; d_call: TRBD1; j_call: TRBJ1-5; cdr3_aa: CASSQGTANQPQHF; cdr3_nt: TGCGCCAGCAGCCAAGGGACAGCAAATCAGCCCCAGCATTTT
clone_size: many; v_call: TRBV7-9; d_call: TRBD1; j_call: TRBJ2-7; cdr3_aa: CASSSTGTAIYEQYF; cdr3_nt: TGTGCCAGCAGTTCCACCGGGACAGCGATCTACGAGCAGTACTTC
clone_size: once; v_call: TRBV4-3; d_call: .; j_call: TRBJ2-1; cdr3_aa: CASSQDDARGTYEQFF; cdr3_nt: TGCGCCAGCAGCCAAGATGATGCGCGTGGAACTTATGAGCAGTTCTTC
clone_size: many; v_call: TRBV12-3/TRBV12-4; d_call: TRBD1; j_call: TRBJ2-3; cdr3_aa: CASSVGGRDTQYF; cdr3_nt: TGTGCCAGCAGCGTAGGGGGCCGGGATACGCAGTATTTT
clone_size: many; v_call: TRBV5-1; d_call: .; j_call: TRBJ2-7; cdr3_aa: CASSFWTELIYEQYF; cdr3_nt: TGCGCCAGCAGCTTCTGGACGGAATTGATCTACGAGCAGTACTTC
clone_size: .; v_call: TRBV5-1; d_call: TRBD2; j_call: TRBJ2-2; cdr3_aa: CASSLQETSGPAPNTGGLFF; cdr3_nt: TGCGCCAGCAGCTTGCAAGAGACTAGCGGGCCGGCTCCGAACACCGGGGGGCTGTTTTTT
clone_size: .; v_call: TRBV4-1; d_call: TRBD1; j_call: TRBJ1-2; cdr3_aa: CASSQDRSSPGGLGHGYTF; cdr3_nt: TGCGCCAGCAGCCAAGATCGATCCTCCCCAGGGGGGCTGGGACATGGTTACACCTTC
clone_size: many; v_call: TRBV6-5; d_call: .; j_call: TRBJ1-2; cdr3_aa: CASSKFKGGYTF; cdr3_nt: TGTGCCAGCAGTAAATTCAAGGGTGGCTACACCTTC
clone_size: many; v_call: TRBV6-2/TRBV6-3; d_call: TRBD1; j_call: TRBJ1-1; cdr3_aa: CASSWTGSGTEAFF; cdr3_nt: TGTGCCAGCAGTTGGACAGGCAGTGGCACTGAAGCTTTCTTT
clone_size: .; v_call: TRBV4-1; d_call: TRBD2; j_call: TRBJ2-2; cdr3_aa: CASSQFWGGVTNTGELFF; cdr3_nt: TGCGCCAGCAGCCAGTTTTGGGGGGGGGTAACGAACACCGGGGAGCTGTTTTTT
clone_size: few; v_call: TRBV7-3; d_call: .; j_call: TRBJ1-1; cdr3_aa: CASSDPRRGTEAFF; cdr3_nt: TGTGCCAGCAGCGACCCTCGGCGGGGCACTGAAGCTTTCTTT
clone_size: .; v_call: TRBV27; d_call: .; j_call: TRBJ2-7; cdr3_aa: CASKGAGYEQYF; cdr3_nt: TGTGCCAGCAAGGGGGCGGGGTACGAGCAGTACTTC
clone_size: many; v_call: TRBV5-1; d_call: .; j_call: TRBJ2-5; cdr3_aa: CASSLQGSGETQYF; cdr3_nt: TGCGCCAGCAGCTTACAGGGCTCTGGGGAGACCCAGTACTTC